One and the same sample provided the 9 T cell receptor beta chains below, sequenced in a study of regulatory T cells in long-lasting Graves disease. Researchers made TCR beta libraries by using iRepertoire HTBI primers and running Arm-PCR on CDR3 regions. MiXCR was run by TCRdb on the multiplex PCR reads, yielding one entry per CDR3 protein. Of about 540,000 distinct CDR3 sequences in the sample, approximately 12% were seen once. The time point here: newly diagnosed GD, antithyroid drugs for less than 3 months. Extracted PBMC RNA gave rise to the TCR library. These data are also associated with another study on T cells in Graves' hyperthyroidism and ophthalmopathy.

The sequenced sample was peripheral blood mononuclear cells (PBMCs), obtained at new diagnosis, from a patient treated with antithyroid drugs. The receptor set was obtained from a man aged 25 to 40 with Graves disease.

The CDR3 DNA follows: TGTGCCTGGACTGAGACAGGCTTCTCCTACGAGCAGTACTTC. Protein: CAWTETGFSYEQYF. The rearrangement links TRBV30 to TRBJ2-7, with D perhaps matching TRBD1 (6 bases). V lost 4 bases to trimming and J lost 0 bases, with 13 bases between them. CDR3 length equals 14 residues. Germline assignment: CDR1 GTSNPN and CDR2 SVGIG (reference sequence).

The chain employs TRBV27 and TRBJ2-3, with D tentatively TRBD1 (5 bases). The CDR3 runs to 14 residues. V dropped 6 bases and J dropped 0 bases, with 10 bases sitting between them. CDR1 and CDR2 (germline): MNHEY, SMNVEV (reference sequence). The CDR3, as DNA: TGTGCCAGCAGCGGACACACTAGCACAGATACGCAGTATTTT. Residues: CASSGHTSTDTQYF.

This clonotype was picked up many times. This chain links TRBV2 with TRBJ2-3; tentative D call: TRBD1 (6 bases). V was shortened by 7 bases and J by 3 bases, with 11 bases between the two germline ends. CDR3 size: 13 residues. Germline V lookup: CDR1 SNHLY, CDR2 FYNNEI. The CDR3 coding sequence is TGTGCCAGCACTGGGGGCAGGACAGATACGCAGTATTTT. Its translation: CASTGGRTDTQYF.

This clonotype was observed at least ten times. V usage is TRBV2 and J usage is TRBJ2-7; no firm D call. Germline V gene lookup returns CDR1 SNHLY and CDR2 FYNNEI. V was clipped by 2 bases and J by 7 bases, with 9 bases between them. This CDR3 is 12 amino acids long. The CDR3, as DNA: TGTGCCAGCAGTGAATGGATTGGGGAGCAGTACTTC. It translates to CASSEWIGEQYF.

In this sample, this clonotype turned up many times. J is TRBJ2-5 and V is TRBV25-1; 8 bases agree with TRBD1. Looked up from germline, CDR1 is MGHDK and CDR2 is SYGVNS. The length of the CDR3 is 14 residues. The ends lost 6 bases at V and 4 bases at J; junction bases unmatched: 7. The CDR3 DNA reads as TGTGCCAGCAGATTACAGGGGGTTGGAGAGACCCAGTACTTC. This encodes CASRLQGVGETQYF.

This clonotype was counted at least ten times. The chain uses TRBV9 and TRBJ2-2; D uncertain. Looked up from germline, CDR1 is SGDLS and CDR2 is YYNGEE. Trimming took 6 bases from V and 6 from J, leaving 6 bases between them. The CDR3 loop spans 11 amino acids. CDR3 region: CASMDPGELFF. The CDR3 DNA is TGTGCCAGCATGGACCCCGGGGAGCTGTTTTTT.

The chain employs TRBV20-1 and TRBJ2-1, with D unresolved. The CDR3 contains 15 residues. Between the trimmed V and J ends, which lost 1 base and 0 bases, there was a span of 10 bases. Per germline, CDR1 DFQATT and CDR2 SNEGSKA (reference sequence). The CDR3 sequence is CSARGVSSSYNEQFF. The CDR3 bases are TGCAGTGCTAGAGGAGTATCGAGCTCCTACAATGAGCAGTTCTTC.

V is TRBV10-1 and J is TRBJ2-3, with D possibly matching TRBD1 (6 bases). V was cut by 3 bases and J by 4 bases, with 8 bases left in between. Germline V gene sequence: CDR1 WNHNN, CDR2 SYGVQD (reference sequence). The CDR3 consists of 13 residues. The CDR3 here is CASSEQGSDTQYF. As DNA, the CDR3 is TGCGCCAGCAGTGAACAGGGTTCAGATACGCAGTATTTT.

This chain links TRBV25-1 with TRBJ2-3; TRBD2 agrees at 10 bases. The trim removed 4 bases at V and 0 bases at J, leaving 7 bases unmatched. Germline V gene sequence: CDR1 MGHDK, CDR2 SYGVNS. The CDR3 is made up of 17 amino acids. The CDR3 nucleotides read TGTGCCAGCAGTGGCAGCGGGAGGGCCCCCAGCACAGATACGCAGTATTTT. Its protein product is CASSGSGRAPSTDTQYF.